There are many counts of the clone carrying this T cell receptor (beta chain). The antigen remains undetermined. A sample-barcoded 5' primer and a J-beta primer mix were used in a second PCR of about 7 to 12 cycles. TCRdb called the 5' RACE reads again in MiXCR, with one record for every CDR3 protein. The sample has around 1.5 million distinct CDR3 sequences, about 35% seen once. The data were obtained in a study of blood T cells in healthy people across ages. Study-level findings and limits: Roughly linear age-related decline in beta diversity appeared, significant by age around 38. The diversity estimates, figures obtained from one million T cells, were considered underestimates.

CDR3 length equals 13 residues. V was cut by 1 base and J by 5 bases, with 9 bases left in between. Germline CDR1 is SEHNR and CDR2 is FQNEAQ (reference sequence). Each donor gave ten milliliters of peripheral blood. Input material: blood. This receptor was obtained from a woman in her twenties or thirties in good health. V is TRBV7-9 and J is TRBJ2-7; the D is unclear. As DNA, the CDR3 is TGTGCCAGCAGCTTAGGGCTGGTTGACGAGCAGTACTTC. It encodes CASSLGLVDEQYF.